The 2 T cell receptor beta chains below come from one sample, sequenced in a study of T cells in Graves' hyperthyroidism and ophthalmopathy. Authors of the study amplified TCR beta CDR3 regions from RNA transcripts. The TCR CDR3 was amplified in a first-round RT-PCR using the HTBI primer set. Via MiXCR, TCRdb re-called the multiplex PCR reads, giving one row per CDR3 protein. Among about 560,000 distinct CDR3 sequences listed, about a sixth were seen once. The sequenced sample was blood. The receptors here all came from a woman aged 18-29 years with Graves' hyperthyroidism.

This clonotype was found a few times. This rearrangement joins TRBV30 to TRBJ1-2; possible D gene TRBD1, 5 bases. V gave up 4 bases and J gave up 5 bases, with 29 bases separating them. CDR1 is GTSNPN, CDR2 SVGIG, per germline (reference sequence). This CDR3 is built from 18 residues. CDR3 nucleotides: TGTGCCTGGACGTCGGGCGAAGTGGCAAGAGGTGGGGCATATGGCTACACCTTC. Residues: CAWTSGEVARGGAYGYTF. The complete variable domain, with remaining parts taken from reference TRBV30 and TRBJ1-2, reads SQTIHQWPATLVQPVGSPLSLECTVEGTSNPNLYWYRQAAGRGLQLLFYSVGIGQISSEVPQNLSASRPQDRQFILSSKKLLLSDSGFYLCAWTSGEVARGGAYGYTFGSGTRLTVV.

This chain joins TRBV4-2 and TRBJ2-1; the D is unclear. The germline CDR1 and CDR2 sequences are LGHNA and YNFKEQ. This CDR3 is built from 17 residues. V was trimmed by 0 bases and J by 5 bases, leaving 17 bases between them. CDR3 residues: CASSQDFLSSSHNEQFF. CDR3 in DNA: TGTGCCAGCAGCCAAGATTTCCTAAGTTCGTCCCACAATGAGCAGTTCTTC.